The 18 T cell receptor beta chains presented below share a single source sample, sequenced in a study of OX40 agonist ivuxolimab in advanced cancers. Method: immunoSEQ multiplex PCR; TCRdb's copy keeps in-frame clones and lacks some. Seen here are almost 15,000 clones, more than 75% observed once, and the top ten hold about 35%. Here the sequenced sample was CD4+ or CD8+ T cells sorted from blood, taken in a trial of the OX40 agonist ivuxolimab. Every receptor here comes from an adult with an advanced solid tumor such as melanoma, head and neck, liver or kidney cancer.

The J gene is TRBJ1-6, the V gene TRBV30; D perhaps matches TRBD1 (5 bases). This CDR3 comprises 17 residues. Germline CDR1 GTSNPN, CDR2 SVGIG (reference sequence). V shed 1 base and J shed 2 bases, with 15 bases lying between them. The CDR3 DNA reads TGTGCCTGGAGTGGTTTAGGGGCGGACACCTATAATTCACCCCTCCACTTT. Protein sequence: CAWSGLGADTYNSPLHF.

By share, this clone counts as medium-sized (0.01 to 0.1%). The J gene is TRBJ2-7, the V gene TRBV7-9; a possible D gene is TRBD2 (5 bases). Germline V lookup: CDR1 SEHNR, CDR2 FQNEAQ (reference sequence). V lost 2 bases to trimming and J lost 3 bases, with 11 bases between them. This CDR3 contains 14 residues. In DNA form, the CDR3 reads TGTGCCAGCAGCTTACCTCTAACTAGCTACGAGCAGTACTTC. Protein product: CASSLPLTSYEQYF.

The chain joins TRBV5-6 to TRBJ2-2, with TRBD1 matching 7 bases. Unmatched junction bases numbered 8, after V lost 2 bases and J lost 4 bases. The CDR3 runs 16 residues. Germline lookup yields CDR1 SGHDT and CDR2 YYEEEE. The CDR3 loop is CASSFRQGITTGELFF. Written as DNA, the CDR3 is TGTGCCAGCAGCTTCCGACAGGGAATTACCACCGGGGAGCTGTTTTTT.

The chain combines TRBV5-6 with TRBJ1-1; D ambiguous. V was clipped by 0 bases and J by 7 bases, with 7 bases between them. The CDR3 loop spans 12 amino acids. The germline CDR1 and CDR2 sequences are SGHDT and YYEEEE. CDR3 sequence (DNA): TGTGCCAGCAGCTTGGGGGAAAGTGAAGCTTTCTTT. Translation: CASSLGESEAFF.

The CDR3 is CASSILRNQLAKNIQYF. The CDR3, as DNA: TGTGCCAGCAGTATACTCAGGAACCAACTAGCCAAAAACATTCAGTACTTC. This chain links TRBV5-6 with TRBJ2-4; D ambiguous. CDR3 length: 17 amino acids. Germline assignment: CDR1 SGHDT and CDR2 YYEEEE. V lost 5 bases and J 0 bases, leaving 18 bases between the germline ends.

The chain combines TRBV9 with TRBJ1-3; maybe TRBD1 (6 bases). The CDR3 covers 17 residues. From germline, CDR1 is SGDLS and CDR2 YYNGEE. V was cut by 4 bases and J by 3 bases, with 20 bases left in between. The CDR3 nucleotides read TGTGCCAGCAGCCAAACCTCGACAGGTAACATTGGAAACACCATATATTTT. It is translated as CASSQTSTGNIGNTIYF.

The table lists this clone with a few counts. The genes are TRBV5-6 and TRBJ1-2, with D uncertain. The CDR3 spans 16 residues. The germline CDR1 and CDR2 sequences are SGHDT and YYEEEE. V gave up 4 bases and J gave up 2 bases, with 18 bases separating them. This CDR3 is CASSPRGPAKNYGYTF. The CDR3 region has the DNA TGTGCCAGCAGCCCCCGGGGTCCCGCCAAGAACTATGGCTACACCTTC.

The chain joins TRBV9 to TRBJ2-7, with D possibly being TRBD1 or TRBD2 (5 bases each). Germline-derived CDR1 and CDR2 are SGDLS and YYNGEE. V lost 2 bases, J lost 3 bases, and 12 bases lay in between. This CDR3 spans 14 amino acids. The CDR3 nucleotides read TGTGCCAGCAGCGTGTATGGGACGGGCTACGAGCAGTACTTC. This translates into CASSVYGTGYEQYF.

This CDR3 is CASSPPSDRKSYNEQFF. DNA for the CDR3: TGTGCCAGCAGCCCCCCATCGGACAGGAAATCCTACAATGAGCAGTTCTTC. This chain connects TRBV11-3 to TRBJ2-1, with TRBD1 identical over 7 bases. This CDR3 spans 17 amino acids. The germline V gene encodes CDR1 SGHNT and CDR2 YENEEA. Trimming removed 5 bases from V and 1 base from J; junction bases left unmatched: 11.

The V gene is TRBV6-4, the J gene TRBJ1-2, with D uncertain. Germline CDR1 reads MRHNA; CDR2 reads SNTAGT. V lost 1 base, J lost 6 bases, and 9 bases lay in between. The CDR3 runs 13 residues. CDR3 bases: TGTGCCAGCAGTGACTTACCAGGTGATGGCTACACCTTC. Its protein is CASSDLPGDGYTF.

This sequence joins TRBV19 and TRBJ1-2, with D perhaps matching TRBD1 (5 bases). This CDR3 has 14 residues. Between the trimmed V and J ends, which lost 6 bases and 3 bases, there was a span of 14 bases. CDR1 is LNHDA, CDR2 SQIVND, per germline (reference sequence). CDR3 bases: TGTGCCAGTAGGCCCACAGGCTCCTACTATGGCTACACCTTC. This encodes CASRPTGSYYGYTF. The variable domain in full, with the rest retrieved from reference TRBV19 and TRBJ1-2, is DGGITQSPKYLFRKEGQNVTLSCEQNLNHDAMYWYRQDPGQGLRLIYYSQIVNDFQKGDIAEGYSVSREKKESFPLTVTSAQKNPTAFYLCASRPTGSYYGYTFGSGTRLTVV.

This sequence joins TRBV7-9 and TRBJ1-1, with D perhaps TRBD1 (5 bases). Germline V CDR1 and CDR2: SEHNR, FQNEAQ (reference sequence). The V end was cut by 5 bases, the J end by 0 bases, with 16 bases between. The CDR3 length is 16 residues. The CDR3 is CASSLPGRNMNTEAFF. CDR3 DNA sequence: TGTGCCAGCAGCCTCCCGGGACGGAACATGAACACTGAAGCTTTCTTT.

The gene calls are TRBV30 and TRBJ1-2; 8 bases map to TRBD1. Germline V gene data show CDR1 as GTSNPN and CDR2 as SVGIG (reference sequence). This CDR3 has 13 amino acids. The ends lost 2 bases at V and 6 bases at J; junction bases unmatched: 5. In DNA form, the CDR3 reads TGTGCCTGGAGTCAGGGGGCGGTACATGGCTACACCTTC. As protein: CAWSQGAVHGYTF.

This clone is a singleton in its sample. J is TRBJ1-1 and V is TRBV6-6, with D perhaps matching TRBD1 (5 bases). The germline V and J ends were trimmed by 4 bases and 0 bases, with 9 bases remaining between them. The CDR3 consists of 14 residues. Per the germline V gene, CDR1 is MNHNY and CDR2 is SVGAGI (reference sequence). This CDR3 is CASSSGGMNTEAFF. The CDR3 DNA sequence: TGTGCCAGCAGTTCTGGGGGGATGAACACTGAAGCTTTCTTT.

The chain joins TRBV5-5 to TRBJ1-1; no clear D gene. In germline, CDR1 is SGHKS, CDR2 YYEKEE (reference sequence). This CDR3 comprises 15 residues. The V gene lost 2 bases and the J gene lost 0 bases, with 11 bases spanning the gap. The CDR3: CASSFLINMNTEAFF. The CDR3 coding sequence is TGTGCCAGCAGCTTCCTAATAAACATGAACACTGAAGCTTTCTTT.

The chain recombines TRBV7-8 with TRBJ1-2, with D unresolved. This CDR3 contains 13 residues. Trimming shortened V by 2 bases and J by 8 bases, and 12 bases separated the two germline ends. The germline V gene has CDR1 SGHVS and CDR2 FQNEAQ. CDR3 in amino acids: CASSLYGDAGYTF. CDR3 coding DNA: TGTGCCAGCAGCTTATATGGAGATGCGGGCTACACCTTC. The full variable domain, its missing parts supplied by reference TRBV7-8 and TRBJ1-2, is GAGVSQSPRYKVAKRGQDVALRCDPISGHVSLFWYQQALGQGPEFLTYFQNEAQLDKSGLPSDRFFAERPEGSVSTLKIQRTQQEDSAVYLCASSLYGDAGYTFGSGTRLTVV.

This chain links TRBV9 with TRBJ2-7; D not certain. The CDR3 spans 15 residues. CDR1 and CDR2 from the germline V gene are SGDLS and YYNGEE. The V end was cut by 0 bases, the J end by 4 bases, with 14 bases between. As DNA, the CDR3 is TGTGCCAGCAGCGTAGGGGGTGAGGAGACATACGAGCAGTACTTC. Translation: CASSVGGEETYEQYF.

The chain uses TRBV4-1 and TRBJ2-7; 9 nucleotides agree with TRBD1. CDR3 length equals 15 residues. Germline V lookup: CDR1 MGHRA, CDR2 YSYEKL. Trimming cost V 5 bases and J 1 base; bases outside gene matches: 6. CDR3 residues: CASSESGTGSYEQYF. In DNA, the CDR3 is TGCGCCAGCAGCGAGTCCGGGACAGGGTCCTACGAGCAGTACTTC.